The clone carrying this T cell receptor beta chain was counted a few times. What it recognizes is unknown. In the same sample, other DNA sequences code for this CDR3. The study reverse transcribed the entire isolated RNA, so it sequenced expressed TCRB transcripts. The protocol was immunoSEQ multiplex PCR, while the TCRdb copy is restricted to in-frame clones and leaves out a portion. The sample contains 680,000 or so clones, roughly 13% of which appear only once. The source of the sample is a study of beta chain features in type 1 diabetes. Study context: Sorted cell examination encompassed roughly 110,000,000 cells across all samples.

CDR3 size: 12 residues. Trimming removed 2 bases at V and 8 bases at J, with 8 bases between. CDR1 and CDR2 (germline): SGHRS, YFSETQ. General observations from the study: Shorter TCRB CDR3s, moderately but significantly so, were found in Type 1 diabetes patients in all four CD4+ subsets.

The sequence was collected from a man younger than 35 with type 1 diabetes. The sample taken for sequencing was naive CD4+ T cells from blood. The chain employs TRBV5-1 and TRBJ2-1; D may correspond to TRBD1 or TRBD2 (5 bases each). The CDR3 protein is CASSFRGDEQFF. The CDR3 DNA reads as TGCGCCAGCAGCTTCCGAGGGGATGAGCAGTTCTTC. The variable domain in full, completed from reference TRBV5-1 and TRBJ2-1, reads KAGVTQTPRYLIKTRGQQVTLSCSPISGHRSVSWYQQTPGQGLQFLFEYFSETQRNKGNFPGRFSGRQFSNSRSEMNVSTLELGDSALYLCASSFRGDEQFFGPGTRLTVL.